The TCR beta chain under discussion was sequenced for a study of cytomegalovirus exposure and HLA in healthy donors. Study-level points and caveats: For cytomegalovirus status, the classifier reportedly gave diagnoses with high specificity and sensitivity.

Comments on this clone: Antigen specificity is unknown.

PCR primers comprised 60 Vbeta and 13 Jbeta primers. Profiling relied on immunoSEQ multiplex PCR, and the TCRdb table lists in-frame clones only, not all of them. The sample lists 150,000 or so clones, around two thirds seen once, with approximately 1.6% in the top ten. This clonotype originated in a woman in her late teens or twenties in good health and CMV-seronegative. Material: PBMCs.

As DNA, the CDR3 is TGTGCCAGCACCGACAGCCTCTCCTACGAGCAGTACTTC. This sequence encodes CASTDSLSYEQYF. The chain couples TRBV28 to TRBJ2-7; the D gene is possibly TRBD1 (5 bases). V lost 7 bases and J lost 0, with 10 bases in between. The CDR3 sequence is 13 residues long. From germline, CDR1 is MDHEN and CDR2 SYDVKM.